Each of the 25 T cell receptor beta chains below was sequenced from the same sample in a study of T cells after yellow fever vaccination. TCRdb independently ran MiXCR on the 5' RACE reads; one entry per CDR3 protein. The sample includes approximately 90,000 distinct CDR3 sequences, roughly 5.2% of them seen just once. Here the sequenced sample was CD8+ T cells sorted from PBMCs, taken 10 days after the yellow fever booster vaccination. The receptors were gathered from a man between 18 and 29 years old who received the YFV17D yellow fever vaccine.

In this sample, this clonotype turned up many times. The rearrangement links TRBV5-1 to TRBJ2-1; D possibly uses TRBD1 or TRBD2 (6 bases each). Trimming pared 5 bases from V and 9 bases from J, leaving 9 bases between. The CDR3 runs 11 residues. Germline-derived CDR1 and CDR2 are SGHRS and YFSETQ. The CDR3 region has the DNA TGCGCCAGCAGAGGGGGGCCTGAGCAGTTCTTC. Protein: CASRGGPEQFF.

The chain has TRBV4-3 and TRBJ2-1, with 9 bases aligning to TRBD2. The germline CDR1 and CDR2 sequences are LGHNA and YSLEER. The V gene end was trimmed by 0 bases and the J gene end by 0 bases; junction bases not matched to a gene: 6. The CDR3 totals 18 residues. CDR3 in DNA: TGCGCCAGCAGCCAAGATTCTAGCGGGGTACTCTCCTACAATGAGCAGTTCTTC. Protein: CASSQDSSGVLSYNEQFF.

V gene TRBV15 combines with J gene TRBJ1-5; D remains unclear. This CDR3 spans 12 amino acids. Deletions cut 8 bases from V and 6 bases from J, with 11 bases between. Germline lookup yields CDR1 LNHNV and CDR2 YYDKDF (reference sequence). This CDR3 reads CATSVGGQPQHF. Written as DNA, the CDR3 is TGTGCCACCTCCGTGGGTGGTCAGCCCCAGCATTTT.

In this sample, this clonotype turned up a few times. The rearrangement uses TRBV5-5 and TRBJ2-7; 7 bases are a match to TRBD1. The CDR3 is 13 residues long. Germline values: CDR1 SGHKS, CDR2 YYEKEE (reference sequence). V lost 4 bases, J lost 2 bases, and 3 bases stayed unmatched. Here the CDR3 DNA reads TGTGCCAGCAGCCCCGACAGGGCCTACGAGCAGTACGTC. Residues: CASSPDRAYEQYV.

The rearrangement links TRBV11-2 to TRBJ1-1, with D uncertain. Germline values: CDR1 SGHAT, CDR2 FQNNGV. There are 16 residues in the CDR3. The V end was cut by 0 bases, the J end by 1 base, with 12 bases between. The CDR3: CASSLEWGEQNTEAFF. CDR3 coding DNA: TGTGCCAGCAGCTTAGAATGGGGAGAGCAGAACACTGAAGCTTTCTTT.

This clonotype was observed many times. CDR3 region: CASSQVFSGGSTDTQYF. CDR3 nucleotide sequence: TGTGCCAGCAGCCAGGTTTTTAGCGGGGGGTCCACAGATACGCAGTATTTT. The chain is built from TRBV4-2 and TRBJ2-3; 10 nucleotides agree with TRBD2. The V gene's germline CDR1 is LGHNA and CDR2 YNFKEQ. The junction had 8 bases not matched to a gene; V was cut back by 3 bases and J by 2 bases. The CDR3 runs 17 residues.

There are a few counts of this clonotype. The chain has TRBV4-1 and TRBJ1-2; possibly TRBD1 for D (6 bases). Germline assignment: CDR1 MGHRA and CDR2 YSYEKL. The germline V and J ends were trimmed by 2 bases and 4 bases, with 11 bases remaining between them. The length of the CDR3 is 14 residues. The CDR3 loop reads CASSQSDRVYGYTF. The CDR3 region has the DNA TGCGCCAGCAGCCAATCGGACAGAGTCTATGGCTACACCTTC.

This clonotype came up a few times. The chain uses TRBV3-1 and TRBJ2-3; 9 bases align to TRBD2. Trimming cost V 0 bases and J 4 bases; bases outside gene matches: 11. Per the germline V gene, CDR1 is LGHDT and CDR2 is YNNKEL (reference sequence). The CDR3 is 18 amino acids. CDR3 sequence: CASSQDLAGTSYPDTQYF. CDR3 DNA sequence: TGTGCCAGCAGCCAAGATCTTGCCGGGACTAGCTATCCAGATACGCAGTATTTT.

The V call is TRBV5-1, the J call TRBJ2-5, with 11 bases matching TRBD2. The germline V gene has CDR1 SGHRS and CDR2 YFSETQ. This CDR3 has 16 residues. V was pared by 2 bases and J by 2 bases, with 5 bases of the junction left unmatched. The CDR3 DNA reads TGCGCCAGCAGCTTAGGACTAGCGGGCGCACAAGAGACCCAGTACTTC. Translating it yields CASSLGLAGAQETQYF.

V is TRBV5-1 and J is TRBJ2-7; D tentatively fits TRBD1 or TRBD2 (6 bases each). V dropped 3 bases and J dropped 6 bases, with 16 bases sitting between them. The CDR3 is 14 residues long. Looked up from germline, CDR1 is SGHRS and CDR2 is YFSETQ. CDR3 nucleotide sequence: TGCGCCAGCAGCTCCCCGGGGGCTTGGGGCGAGCAGTACTTC. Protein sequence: CASSSPGAWGEQYF. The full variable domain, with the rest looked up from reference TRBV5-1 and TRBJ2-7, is KAGVTQTPRYLIKTRGQQVTLSCSPISGHRSVSWYQQTPGQGLQFLFEYFSETQRNKGNFPGRFSGRQFSNSRSEMNVSTLELGDSALYLCASSSPGAWGEQYFGPGTRLTVT.

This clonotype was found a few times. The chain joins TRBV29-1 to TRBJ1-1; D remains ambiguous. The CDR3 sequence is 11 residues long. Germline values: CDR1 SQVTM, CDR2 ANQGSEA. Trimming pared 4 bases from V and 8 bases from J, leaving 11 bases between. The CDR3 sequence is CSVARTEEAFF. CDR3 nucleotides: TGCAGCGTTGCTCGAACAGAAGAAGCTTTCTTT.

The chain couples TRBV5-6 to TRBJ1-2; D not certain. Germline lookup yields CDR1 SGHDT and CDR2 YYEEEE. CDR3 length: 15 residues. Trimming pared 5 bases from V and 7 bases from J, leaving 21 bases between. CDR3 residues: CASSMGKVKPSGYTF. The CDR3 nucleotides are TGTGCCAGCAGTATGGGCAAGGTTAAGCCCAGTGGCTACACCTTC.

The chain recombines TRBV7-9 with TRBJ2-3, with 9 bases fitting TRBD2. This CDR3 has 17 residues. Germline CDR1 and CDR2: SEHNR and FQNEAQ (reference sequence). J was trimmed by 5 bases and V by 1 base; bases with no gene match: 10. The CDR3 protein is CASSLVGGGAEGDTQYF. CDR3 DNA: TGTGCCAGCAGCTTAGTTGGCGGGGGGGCCGAGGGAGATACGCAGTATTTT.

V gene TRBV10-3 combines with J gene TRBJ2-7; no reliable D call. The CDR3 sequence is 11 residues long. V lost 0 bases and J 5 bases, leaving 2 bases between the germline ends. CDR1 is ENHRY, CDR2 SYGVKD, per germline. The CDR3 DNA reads TGTGCCATCAGTGAGTCGAACGAGCAGTACTTC. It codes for CAISESNEQYF.

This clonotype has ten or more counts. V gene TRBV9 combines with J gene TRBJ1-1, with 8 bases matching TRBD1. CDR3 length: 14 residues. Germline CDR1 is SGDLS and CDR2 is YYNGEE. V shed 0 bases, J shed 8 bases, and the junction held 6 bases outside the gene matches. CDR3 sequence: CASSVARTGTEAFF. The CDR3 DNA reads TGTGCCAGCAGCGTAGCTAGGACAGGGACCGAAGCTTTCTTT.

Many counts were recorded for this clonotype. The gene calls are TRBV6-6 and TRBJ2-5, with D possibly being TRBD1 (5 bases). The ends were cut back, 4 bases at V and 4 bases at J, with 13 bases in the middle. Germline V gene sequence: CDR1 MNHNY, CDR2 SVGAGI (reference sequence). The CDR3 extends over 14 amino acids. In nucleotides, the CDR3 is TGTGCCAGCAGTTCTCCGACAGCCCGAGAGACCCAGTACTTC. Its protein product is CASSSPTARETQYF.

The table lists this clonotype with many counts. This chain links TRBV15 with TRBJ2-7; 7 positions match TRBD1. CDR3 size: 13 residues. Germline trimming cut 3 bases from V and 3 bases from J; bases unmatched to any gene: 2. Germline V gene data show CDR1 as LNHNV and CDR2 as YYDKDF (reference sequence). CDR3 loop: CATSSDRVYEQYF. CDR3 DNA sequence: TGTGCCACCAGCAGCGACAGGGTCTACGAGCAGTACTTC.

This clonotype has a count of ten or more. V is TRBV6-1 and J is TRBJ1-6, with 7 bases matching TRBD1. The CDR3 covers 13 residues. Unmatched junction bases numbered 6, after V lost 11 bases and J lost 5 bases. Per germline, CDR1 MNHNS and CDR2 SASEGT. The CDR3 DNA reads TGTGCCGGGGGACAGCCTGATAATTCACCCCTCCACTTT. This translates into CAGGQPDNSPLHF.

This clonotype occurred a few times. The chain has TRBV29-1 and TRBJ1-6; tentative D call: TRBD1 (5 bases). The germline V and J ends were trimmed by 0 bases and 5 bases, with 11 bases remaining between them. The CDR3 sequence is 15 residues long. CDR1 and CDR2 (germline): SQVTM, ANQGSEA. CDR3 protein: CSVEEPRQHNSPLHF. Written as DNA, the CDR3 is TGCAGCGTTGAAGAACCGAGACAGCATAATTCACCCCTCCACTTT.

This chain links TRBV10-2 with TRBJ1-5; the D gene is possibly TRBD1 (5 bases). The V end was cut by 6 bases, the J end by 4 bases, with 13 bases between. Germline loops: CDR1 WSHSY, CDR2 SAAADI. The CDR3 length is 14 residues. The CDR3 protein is CASREDSINQPQHF. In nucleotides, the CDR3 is TGCGCCAGCAGGGAAGACAGTATAAATCAGCCCCAGCATTTT.

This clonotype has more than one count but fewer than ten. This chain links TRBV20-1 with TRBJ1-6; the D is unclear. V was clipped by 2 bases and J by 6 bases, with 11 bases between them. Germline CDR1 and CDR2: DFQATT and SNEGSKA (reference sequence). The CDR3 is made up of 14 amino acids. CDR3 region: CSARSRAGNSPLHF. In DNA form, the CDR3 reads TGCAGTGCTAGATCAAGGGCGGGTAATTCACCCCTCCACTTT.

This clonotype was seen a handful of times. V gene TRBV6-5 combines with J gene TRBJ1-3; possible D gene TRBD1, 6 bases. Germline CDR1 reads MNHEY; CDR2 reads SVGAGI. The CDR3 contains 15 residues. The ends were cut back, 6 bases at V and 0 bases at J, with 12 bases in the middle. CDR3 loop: CASSSWDISGNTIYF. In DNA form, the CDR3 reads TGTGCCAGCAGCTCCTGGGACATCTCTGGAAACACCATATATTTT.

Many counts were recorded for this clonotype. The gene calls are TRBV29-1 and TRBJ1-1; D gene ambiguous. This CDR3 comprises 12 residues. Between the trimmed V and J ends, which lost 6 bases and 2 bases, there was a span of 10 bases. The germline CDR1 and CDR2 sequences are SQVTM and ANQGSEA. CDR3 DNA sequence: TGCAGCGTGGCTCCGGGTAACACTGAAGCTTTCTTT. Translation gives CSVAPGNTEAFF.

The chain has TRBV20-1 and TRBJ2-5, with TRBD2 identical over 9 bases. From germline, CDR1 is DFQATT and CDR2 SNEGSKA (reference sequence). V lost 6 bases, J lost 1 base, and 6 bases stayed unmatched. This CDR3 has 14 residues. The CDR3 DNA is TGCAGTGCCCCCGAGCGGGGGGTCCAAGAGACCCAGTACTTC. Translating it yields CSAPERGVQETQYF.

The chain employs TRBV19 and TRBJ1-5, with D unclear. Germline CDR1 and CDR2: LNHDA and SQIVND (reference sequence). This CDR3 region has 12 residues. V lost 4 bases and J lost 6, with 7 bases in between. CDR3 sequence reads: CASSTTAQPQHF. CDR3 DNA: TGTGCCAGTAGTACTACAGCTCAGCCCCAGCATTTT.